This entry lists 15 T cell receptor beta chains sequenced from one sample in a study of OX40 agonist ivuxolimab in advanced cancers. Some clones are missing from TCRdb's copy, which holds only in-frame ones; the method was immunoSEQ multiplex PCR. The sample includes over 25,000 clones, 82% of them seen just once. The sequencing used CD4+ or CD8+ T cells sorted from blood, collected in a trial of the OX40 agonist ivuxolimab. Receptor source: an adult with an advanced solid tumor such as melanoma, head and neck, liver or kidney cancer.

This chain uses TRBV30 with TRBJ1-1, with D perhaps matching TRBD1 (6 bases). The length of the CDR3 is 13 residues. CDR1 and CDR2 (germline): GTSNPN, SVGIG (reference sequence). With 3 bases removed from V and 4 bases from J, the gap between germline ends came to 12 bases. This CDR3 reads CAWSPTGSTEAFF. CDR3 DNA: TGTGCCTGGAGCCCTACAGGGAGCACTGAAGCTTTCTTT.

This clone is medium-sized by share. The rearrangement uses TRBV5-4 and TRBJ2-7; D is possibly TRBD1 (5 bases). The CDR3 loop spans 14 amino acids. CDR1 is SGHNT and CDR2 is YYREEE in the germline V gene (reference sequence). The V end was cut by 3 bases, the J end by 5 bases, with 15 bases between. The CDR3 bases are TGTGCCAGCAGCTCGGACATGTCTTTCGACGAGCAGTACTTC. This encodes CASSSDMSFDEQYF. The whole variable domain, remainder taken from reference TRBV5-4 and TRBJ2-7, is ETGVTQSPTHLIKTRGQQVTLRCSSQSGHNTVSWYQQALGQGPQFIFQYYREEENGRGNFPPRFSGLQFPNYSSELNVNALELDDSALYLCASSSDMSFDEQYFGPGTRLTVT.

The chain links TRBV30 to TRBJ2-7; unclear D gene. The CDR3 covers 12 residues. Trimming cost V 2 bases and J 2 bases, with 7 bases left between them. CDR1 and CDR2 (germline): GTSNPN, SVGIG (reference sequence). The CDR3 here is CAWSIRPYEQYF. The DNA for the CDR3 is TGTGCCTGGAGTATTAGACCCTACGAGCAGTACTTC.

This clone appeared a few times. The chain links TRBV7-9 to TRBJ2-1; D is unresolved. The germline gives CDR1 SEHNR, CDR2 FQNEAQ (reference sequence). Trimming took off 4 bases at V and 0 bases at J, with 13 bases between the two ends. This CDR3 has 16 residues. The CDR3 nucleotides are TGTGCCAGCAGCTCCAGGCTAAGCTCCTCCTACAATGAGCAGTTCTTC. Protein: CASSSRLSSSYNEQFF.

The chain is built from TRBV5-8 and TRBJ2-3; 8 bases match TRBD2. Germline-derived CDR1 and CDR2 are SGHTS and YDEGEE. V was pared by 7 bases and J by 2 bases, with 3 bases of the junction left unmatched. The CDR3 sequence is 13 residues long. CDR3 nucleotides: TGTGCCAGCGCGGGGGGCGTCACAGATACGCAGTATTTT. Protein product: CASAGGVTDTQYF. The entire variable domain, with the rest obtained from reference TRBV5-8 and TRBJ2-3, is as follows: EAGVTQSPTHLIKTRGQQATLRCSPISGHTSVYWYQQALGLGLQFLLWYDEGEERNRGNFPPRFSGRQFPNYSSELNVNALELEDSALYLCASAGGVTDTQYFGPGTRLTVL.

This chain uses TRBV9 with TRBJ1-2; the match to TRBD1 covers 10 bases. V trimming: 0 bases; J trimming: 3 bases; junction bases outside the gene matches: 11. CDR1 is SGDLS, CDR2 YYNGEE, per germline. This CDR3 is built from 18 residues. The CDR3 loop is CASSVEGDRGHDDYGYTF. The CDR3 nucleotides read TGTGCCAGCAGCGTAGAGGGCGACAGGGGGCACGACGACTATGGCTACACCTTC.

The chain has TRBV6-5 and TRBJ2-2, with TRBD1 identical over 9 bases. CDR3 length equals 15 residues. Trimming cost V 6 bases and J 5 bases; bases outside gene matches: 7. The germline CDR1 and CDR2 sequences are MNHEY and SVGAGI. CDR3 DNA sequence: TGTGCCAGCAGCACCGGGACAGGGAAAACCGGGGAGCTGTTTTTT. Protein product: CASSTGTGKTGELFF.

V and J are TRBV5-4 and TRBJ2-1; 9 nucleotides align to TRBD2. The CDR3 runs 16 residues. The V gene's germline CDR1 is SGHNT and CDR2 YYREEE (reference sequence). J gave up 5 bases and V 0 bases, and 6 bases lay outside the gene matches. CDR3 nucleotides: TGTGCCAGCAGCTTGGAGGCGGGGGGGTGGCACAATGAGCAGTTCTTC. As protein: CASSLEAGGWHNEQFF.

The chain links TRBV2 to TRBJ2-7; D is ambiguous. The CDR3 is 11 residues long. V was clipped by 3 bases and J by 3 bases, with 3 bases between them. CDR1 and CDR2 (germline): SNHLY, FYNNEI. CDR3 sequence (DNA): TGTGCCAGCAGTGACAGCTACGAGCAGTACTTC. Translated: CASSDSYEQYF.

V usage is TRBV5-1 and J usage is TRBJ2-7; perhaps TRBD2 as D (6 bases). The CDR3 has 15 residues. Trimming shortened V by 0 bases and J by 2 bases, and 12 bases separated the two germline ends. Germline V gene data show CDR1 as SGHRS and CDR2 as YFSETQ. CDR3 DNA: TGCGCCAGCAGCTTGGTCGGGAGAAACCCCTACGAGCAGTACTTC. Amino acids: CASSLVGRNPYEQYF.

CDR3 coding DNA: TGCGCCAGCAGCCAGCTAGCGGGGACCTACAATGAGCAGTTCTTC. Its translation: CASSQLAGTYNEQFF. V and J are TRBV4-1 and TRBJ2-1, with TRBD2 matching 9 bases. Germline trimming cut 3 bases from V and 2 bases from J; bases unmatched to any gene: 2. CDR1 and CDR2 from the germline V gene are MGHRA and YSYEKL. There are 15 residues in the CDR3.

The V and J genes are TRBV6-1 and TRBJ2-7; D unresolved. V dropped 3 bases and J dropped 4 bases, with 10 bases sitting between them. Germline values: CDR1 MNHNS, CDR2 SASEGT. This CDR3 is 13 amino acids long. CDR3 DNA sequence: TGTGCCAGCAGTGAGTGGAGATTATACGAGCAGTACTTC. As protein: CASSEWRLYEQYF.

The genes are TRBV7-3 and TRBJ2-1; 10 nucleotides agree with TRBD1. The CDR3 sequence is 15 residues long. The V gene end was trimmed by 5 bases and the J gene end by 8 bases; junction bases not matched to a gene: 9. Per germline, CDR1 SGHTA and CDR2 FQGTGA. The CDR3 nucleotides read TGTGCCAGCAGCCCGACAGGGGGCGGAGAGGATGAGCAGTTCTTC. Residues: CASSPTGGGEDEQFF. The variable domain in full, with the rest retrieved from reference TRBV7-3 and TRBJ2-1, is GAGVSQTPSNKVTEKGKYVELRCDPISGHTALYWYRQSLGQGPEFLIYFQGTGAADDSGLPNDRFFAVRPEGSVSTLKIQRTERGDSAVYLCASSPTGGGEDEQFFGPGTRLTVL.

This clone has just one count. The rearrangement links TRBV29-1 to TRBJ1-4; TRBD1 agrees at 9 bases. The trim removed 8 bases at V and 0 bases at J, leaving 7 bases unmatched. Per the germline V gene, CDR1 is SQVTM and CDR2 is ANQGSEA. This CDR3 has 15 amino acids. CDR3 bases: TGCAGCACCCGGACAGGGGTCGCAACTAATGAAAAACTGTTTTTT. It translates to CSTRTGVATNEKLFF.

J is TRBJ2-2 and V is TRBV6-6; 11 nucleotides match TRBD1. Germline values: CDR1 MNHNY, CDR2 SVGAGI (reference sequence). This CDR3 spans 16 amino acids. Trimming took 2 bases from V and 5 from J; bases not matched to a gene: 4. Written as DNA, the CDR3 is TGTGCCAGCAGTTACGGGGGACAGGGGGTGACCGGGGAGCTGTTTTTT. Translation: CASSYGGQGVTGELFF.